This T cell receptor (beta chain) was identified during a study of glioma-infiltrating T cells after dendritic cell vaccination. Background on the study: Dendritic cell vaccination trial patients had either newly diagnosed or recurrent glioblastoma.

Germline CDR1 and CDR2: SGDLS and YYNGEE. This CDR3 region has 16 residues. Trimming cost V 1 base and J 4 bases; bases outside gene matches: 8. The time point: after dendritic cell vaccination, including at tumor progression/relapse. PBMC were collected before vaccination, two weeks after the third vaccination, and at progression. Repertoires were generated with immunoSEQ multiplex PCR, while TCRdb's copy carries only in-frame clones and drops some. The sample records 100,000 or so clones, 90% being singletons. The source is a human donor with glioblastoma. The chain links TRBV9 to TRBJ2-7; 10 bases fit TRBD1. This specimen consisted of blood, obtained after dendritic cell vaccination. The CDR3 DNA follows: TGTGCCAGCAGCGTAAGCCCGGGACAGGGGATTTACGAGCAGTACTTC. This gives the protein CASSVSPGQGIYEQYF.